The present T cell receptor beta chain was sequenced within a study of blood T cells in healthy people across ages (dated by TCRdb to the mid-2010s). Background for the entire study: In model experiments, roughly one uniquely barcoded TCR beta cDNA molecule per two T cells was captured by template switching. The study measured age-related changes in TCR beta repertoire diversity using deep sequencing normalized with unique cDNA molecular identifiers. The donors were divided into four age groups: young (average approximately 16 years), middle-aged (approximately 39), aged (approximately 62) and long-lived (more than 75). To avoid experimental bias, donors of different ages were spread randomly across the sequencing lanes. For two donors (one aged 18 to 29 and one aged 80 or older), the study analyzed two additional independent replicas of 1 million unique cDNA reads from the same blood draw.

This clonotype was seen at least ten times. This clone's antigen is unknown. Per-base quality was not reported, and no clone a single base away is much larger than it. General findings and caveats noted by the study authors: Bulk unsorted PBMC profiling prevented conclusive comparison of naive and antigen-experienced compartments. The long-lived group showed more naive CD4+ T cells, fewer expanded clones and increased TCR diversity than the aged group, suggesting age selection. Estimates of total diversity based on one million sequenced T cells were considered lower bounds and underestimates. As age increased, observed TCR beta diversity per million T cells dropped in a roughly linear way, and a significant reduction was already evident by age roughly 40. The CMV infection status of donors was not known, potentially confounding age-related changes in expanded clonotypes. Observed TCR beta diversity correlated strongly with the percentage of naive T cells measured by flow cytometry.

To prepare the library, 5' RACE was applied. Reads for this sample came from an Illumina HiSeq 2500. The second PCR ran for roughly 7 to 12 cycles and used a J-beta primer mix along with a sample-barcoded 5' primer. A template-switch 5' adaptor carrying 12 random nucleotides introduced a unique molecular identifier onto each TCR beta cDNA molecule. At least 2.5 million CDR3-containing paired-end reads were obtained from each sample. First-strand cDNA synthesis was performed from all RNA using the Mint cDNA synthesis kit, with priming by a TRBC-specific oligonucleotide. Following uracil-DNA glycosylase treatment, all cDNA underwent a first 18-cycle PCR with the universal primers M1SS and BC2_uni_R. In the original analysis: For normalization, 1 million high-quality reads, each with a distinct molecular identifier, were randomly selected from each sample. Instead of being binned into consensus sequences, reads with shared molecular identifiers were discarded. MiTCR, with a Q25 quality threshold and the strictest error-elimination algorithm, was used for CDR3 identification, clonotype clustering and error correction. Lower-bound total TCR beta diversity was estimated with a nonparametric unseen species model using Euler transformation. Starting from the raw public reads, TCRdb applied fastp trimming at Q25, assembled clones with MiXCR and retained in-frame beta chains. Identical CDR3 protein sequences are pooled into one entry, listed with their most common genes and DNA. V and J calls and clone size were set by TCRdb, not the authors. This sample comprises hundreds of thousands of distinct CDR3 sequences, roughly 31% of them detected only once. The top ten hold 15% to 17% of the sample.

Donors were 39 systemically healthy Caucasian individuals from Russia aged roughly 6 to 90 years. Each donor gave 8 to 10 milliliters of peripheral blood, collected into EDTA-treated Vacutainer tubes. Ficoll-Paque density-gradient centrifugation was used to isolate PBMCs, with at least 7 million obtained per sample. Total RNA was extracted from PBMCs with Trizol reagent, with at least 6 micrograms obtained per sample. For every donor, an aliquot of PBMCs went through flow cytometry to measure the percentages of naive CD45RAhigh/CD27high T cells. Trimming accounts for 1 base at V and 5 bases at J, while the number of junction bases matched to no gene is 5. From cysteine to phenylalanine, the CDR3 is 15 amino acids long. The sequence is cut down to CDR3 DNA, 45 bases in frame from base 1. CDR1 SGHRS and CDR2 YFSETQ were looked up in the germline V gene.

Specimen: blood. The chain couples TRBV5-1 to TRBJ2-3; 9 middle bases align to TRBD2. This TCR was sampled from a woman older than 75 in good health. In nucleotides, the sequence is TGCGCCAGCAGCTTGAACGGCGGGGGGGGAGATACGCAGTATTTT. Its amino acids are CASSLNGGGGDTQYF.